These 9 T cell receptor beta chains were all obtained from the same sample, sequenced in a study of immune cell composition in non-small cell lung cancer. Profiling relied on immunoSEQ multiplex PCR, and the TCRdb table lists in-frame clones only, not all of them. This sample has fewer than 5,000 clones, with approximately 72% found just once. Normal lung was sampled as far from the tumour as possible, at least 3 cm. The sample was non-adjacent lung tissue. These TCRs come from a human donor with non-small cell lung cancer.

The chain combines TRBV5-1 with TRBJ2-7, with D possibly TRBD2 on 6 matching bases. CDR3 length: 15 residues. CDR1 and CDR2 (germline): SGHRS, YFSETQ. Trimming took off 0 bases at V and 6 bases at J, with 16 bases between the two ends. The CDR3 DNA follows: TGCGCCAGCAGCTTGGGGTTCGGAATGGGAGGCGAGCAGTACTTC. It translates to CASSLGFGMGGEQYF.

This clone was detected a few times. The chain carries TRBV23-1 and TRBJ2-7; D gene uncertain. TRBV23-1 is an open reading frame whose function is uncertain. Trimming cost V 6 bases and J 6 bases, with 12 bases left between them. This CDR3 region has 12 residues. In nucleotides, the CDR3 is TGCGCCAGCAGCCCCAGTACGATCGAGCAGTACTTC. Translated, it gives CASSPSTIEQYF.

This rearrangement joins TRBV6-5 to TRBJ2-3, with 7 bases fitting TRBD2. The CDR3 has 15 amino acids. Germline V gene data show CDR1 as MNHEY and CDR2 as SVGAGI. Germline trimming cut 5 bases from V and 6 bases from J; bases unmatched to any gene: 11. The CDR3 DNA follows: TGTGCCAGCAGTCCCCGTGGGAGGGACGTGGATACGCAGTATTTT. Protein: CASSPRGRDVDTQYF.

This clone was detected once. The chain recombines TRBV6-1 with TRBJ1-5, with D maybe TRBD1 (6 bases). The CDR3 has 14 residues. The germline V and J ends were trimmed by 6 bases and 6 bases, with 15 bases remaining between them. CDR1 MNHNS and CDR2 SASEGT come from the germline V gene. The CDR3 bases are TGTGCCAGCAGCCGGGCAGGGGAGAGTCAGCCCCAGCATTTT. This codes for CASSRAGESQPQHF.

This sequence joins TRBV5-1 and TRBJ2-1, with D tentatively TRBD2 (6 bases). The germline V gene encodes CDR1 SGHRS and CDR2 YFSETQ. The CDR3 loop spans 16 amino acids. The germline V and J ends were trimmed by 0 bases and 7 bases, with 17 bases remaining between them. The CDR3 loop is CASSLASSGVGNEQFF. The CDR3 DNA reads TGCGCCAGCAGCTTGGCCAGTAGCGGAGTAGGTAATGAGCAGTTCTTC.

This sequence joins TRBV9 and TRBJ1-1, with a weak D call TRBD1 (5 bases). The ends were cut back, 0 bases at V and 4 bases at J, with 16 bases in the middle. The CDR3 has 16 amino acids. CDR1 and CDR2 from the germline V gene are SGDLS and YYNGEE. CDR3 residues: CASSVDGGVGGTEAFF. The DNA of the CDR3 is TGTGCCAGCAGCGTAGACGGAGGTGTCGGGGGCACTGAAGCTTTCTTT.

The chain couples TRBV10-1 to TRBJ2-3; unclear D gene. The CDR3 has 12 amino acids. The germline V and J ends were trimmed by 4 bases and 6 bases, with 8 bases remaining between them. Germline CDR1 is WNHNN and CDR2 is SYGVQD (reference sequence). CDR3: CASSVELDTQYF. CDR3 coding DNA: TGCGCCAGCAGTGTTGAGCTGGATACGCAGTATTTT.

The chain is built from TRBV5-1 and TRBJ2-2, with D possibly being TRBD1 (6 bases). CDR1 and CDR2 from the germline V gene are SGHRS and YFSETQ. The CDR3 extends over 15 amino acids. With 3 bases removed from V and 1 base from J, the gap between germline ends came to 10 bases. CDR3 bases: TGCGCCAGCAGCTCACAGGGCGAGAACACCGGGGAGCTGTTTTTT. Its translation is CASSSQGENTGELFF.

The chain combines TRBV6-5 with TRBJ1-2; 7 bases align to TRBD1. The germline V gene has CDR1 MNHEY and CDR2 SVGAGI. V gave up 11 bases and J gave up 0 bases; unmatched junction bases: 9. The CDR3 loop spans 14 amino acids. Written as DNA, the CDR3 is TGTGCCGCGGGTCCAGGGGGAGCTAACTATGGCTACACCTTC. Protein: CAAGPGGANYGYTF.